These T cell receptor beta chains were read from a single sample in a study of cytomegalovirus exposure and HLA in healthy donors. Libraries were prepared by immunoSEQ multiplex PCR; TCRdb keeps only in-frame clonotypes and omits some of them. The table has under 35,000 clones, 44% seen once. Specimen: PBMCs. The source is a woman between 45 and 65 years old in good health and CMV-seronegative. Each CDR3 is given with its conserved first and last residue. D genes are given only for firm matches.

V	J	D	CDR3
TRBV28	TRBJ2-7	NA	CASSLQGFEYF
TRBV5-4	TRBJ2-1	TRBD2	CASSGGVGGRSDEQFF
TRBV2	TRBJ2-1	TRBD2	CASSEAGREGRDEQFF
TRBV7-6	TRBJ2-1	TRBD1	CASSGWTGGWNEQFF
TRBV5-1	TRBJ2-5	TRBD2	CASSFGASGSQVETQYF
TRBV21-1	TRBJ1-1	NA	CASSNTAPGQKRAEAFF
TRBV13	TRBJ2-7	TRBD2	CASTTGGLDYEQYF
TRBV7-8	TRBJ1-4	TRBD1	CASSAHRGLREKLFF
TRBV5-6	TRBJ2-5	TRBD1	CASSLTGTGVLPYQETQYF
TRBV5-6	TRBJ1-5	NA	CASSLGGWGGNQPQHF
TRBV7-6	TRBJ2-7	TRBD2	CASSLVASGEYEQYF
TRBV14	TRBJ2-6	TRBD1	CASSQDRVPGANVLTF
TRBV27	TRBJ2-1	TRBD2	CASSYKRGGPNEQFF
TRBV19	TRBJ2-2	TRBD1	CASTDRGTGELFF
TRBV11-2	TRBJ1-2	NA	CASSLDYEGSSGYTF
TRBV7-9	TRBJ2-7	TRBD1	CASSLEGARNEQYF
TRBV7-3	TRBJ2-1	NA	CASGAGAYNEQFF
TRBV7-3	TRBJ2-3	TRBD1	CASSPARGTDTQYF
TRBV27	TRBJ2-7	NA	CASSFIDSYEQYF
TRBV28	TRBJ1-2	TRBD1	CASSGQWENGYTF
TRBV19	TRBJ2-5	TRBD2	CARAIAGGQETQYF
TRBV30	TRBJ1-6	NA	CAWSATGSNSPLHF
TRBV5-1	TRBJ2-1	TRBD2	CASSRTSGFNEQFF
TRBV28	TRBJ1-5	TRBD1	CATKLSTGGGNQPQHF
TRBV19	TRBJ2-1	NA	CASRMGQAGFNNEQFF
TRBV2	TRBJ1-5	TRBD1	CASKGDSGNQPQHF
TRBV27	TRBJ2-1	TRBD2	CASIRFSGRGNNEQFF
TRBV4-2	TRBJ1-4	TRBD1	CASSRGPATNEKLFF
TRBV6-1	TRBJ2-1	NA	CASSERGNEQFF
TRBV7-6	TRBJ2-5	TRBD2	CASSLVPSGGASGETQYF
TRBV19	TRBJ1-2	TRBD1	CASTELAGTGKVGYTF
TRBV9	TRBJ2-3	NA	CASNKGGLADTQYF
TRBV11-3	TRBJ2-2	NA	CASSSYTGTGELFF
TRBV5-1	TRBJ2-2	NA	CASSLWLTGELFF
TRBV23-1	TRBJ1-6	NA	CASRIARVGGNNSPLHF
TRBV5-1	TRBJ2-5	NA	CASSPEGGGKETQYF